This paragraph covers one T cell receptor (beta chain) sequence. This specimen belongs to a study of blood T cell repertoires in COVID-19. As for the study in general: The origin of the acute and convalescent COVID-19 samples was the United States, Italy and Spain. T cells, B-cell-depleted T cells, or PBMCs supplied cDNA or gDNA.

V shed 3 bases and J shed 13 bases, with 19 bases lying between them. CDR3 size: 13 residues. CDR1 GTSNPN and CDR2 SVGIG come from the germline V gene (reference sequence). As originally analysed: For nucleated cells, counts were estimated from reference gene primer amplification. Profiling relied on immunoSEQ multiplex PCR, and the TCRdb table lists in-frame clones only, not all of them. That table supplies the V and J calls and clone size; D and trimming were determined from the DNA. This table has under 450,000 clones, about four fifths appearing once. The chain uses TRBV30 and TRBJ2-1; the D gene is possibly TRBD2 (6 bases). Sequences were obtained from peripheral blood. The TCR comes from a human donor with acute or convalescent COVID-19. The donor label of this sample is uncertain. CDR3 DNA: TGTGCCTGGAGCGGACTACCACTACCTGCCCAGTTCTTC. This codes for CAWSGLPLPAQFF.